What follows is one T cell receptor (beta chain) and its context. No antigen is known for it. No base-level quality is on record; no much larger clone is a single base apart. The QIAamp DNA FFPE kit was used to extract genomic DNA from formalin-fixed paraffin-embedded autopsy tissue. TCRbeta CDR3 regions were amplified by the immunoSEQ bias-controlled multiplex PCR and were subjected to high-throughput sequencing. In the authors' own workflow: The immunoSEQ vendor pipeline collapsed and filtered the CDR3 sequences so that the abundance and frequency of each unique TCRbeta CDR3 could be quantified. Using a 90% global sequence identity threshold, CD-HIT clustered dominant CDR3 amino acid sequences together with SARS-CoV-2-specific ImmuneCODE TCRbeta sequences. Clones with frequencies of 0.1 to 1 were classed as hyperexpanded, and 0.01 to 0.1 as large. For the dominant clones, CDR3 amino acid sequences and V and J gene assignments were confirmed with MiXCR. The R stringdist package was used to calculate Levenshtein distances between the patient clonotypes and the ImmuneCODE hits. This is the immuneACCESS table as TCRdb keeps it, with only in-frame sequences that have V and J called. A part of the clones is gone; compared with another copy, unresolved V genes explain less than half, and the rest is unexplained. V, J and clone size derive from that table, while D and trimming were established from the DNA sequence. This sample comprises 13,000 to 15,000 clones, roughly 81% of them detected only once. Under 75% of the sample belongs to the ten largest clones.

This sample stems from a study of T cell repertoires in MIS-A myocarditis (dated by TCRdb to the early 2020s). Trimmed from V: 4 bases; trimmed from J: 5 bases; junction bases lacking a gene match: 9. The cysteine opens and the phenylalanine closes a CDR3 of 15 amino acids. Kept here is only the CDR3 DNA, which spans 45 bases and is read in frame from base 1. Based on the germline V gene, the CDR1 and CDR2 sequences are SGHTS and YDEGEE. The TCR originated in a man younger than 35 with fulminant myocarditis from multisystem inflammatory syndrome in adults (MIS-A) after COVID-19. The rearranged chain carries TRBV5-8 and TRBJ2-5; the junction holds 9 bases that match TRBD2. Sequenced sample: left ventricle heart tissue obtained at autopsy. This specimen's cell subset or site label, per the study, means: cardiac tissue sample (left or right ventricle, interventricular septum, or pericardium). The DNA sequence is given as TGTGCCAGCAGCAGAAGAGCGGGGGGAGGGGAGACCCAGTACTTC. This sequence encodes CASSRRAGGGETQYF.